Shown below are 9 T cell receptor beta chains from a single sample sequenced in a study of early T cells in non-severe SARS-CoV-2 infection. TCRdb re-derived calls from the 5' RACE reads in MiXCR, one entry per CDR3 protein. There are 60,000 to 85,000 distinct CDR3 sequences in the sample; roughly a sixth occur only once, and roughly 12% lies in the top ten. The sequenced material came from whole blood. Receptors were obtained from an adult who was a healthcare worker with PCR-confirmed SARS-CoV-2 infection or an uninfected control (not recorded which).

In its sample, this clonotype was seen many times. The V gene is TRBV29-1, the J gene TRBJ2-3, with D possibly matching TRBD1 (7 bases). V lost 6 bases, J lost 3 bases, and 19 bases lay in between. This CDR3 contains 15 residues. The germline V gene has CDR1 SQVTM and CDR2 ANQGSEA. CDR3 region: CSVARGAGRTDTQYF. CDR3 nucleotide sequence: TGCAGCGTAGCCAGGGGGGCCGGTCGTACAGATACGCAGTATTTT.

Only one count was recorded for this clonotype. A read error may be the cause here, since a much bigger clone is one base away. V and J are TRBV2 and TRBJ1-2; TRBD1 agrees at 9 bases. This CDR3 has 14 amino acids. Per the germline V gene, CDR1 is SNHLY and CDR2 is FYNNEI. Trimming removed 7 bases from V and 2 bases from J; junction bases left unmatched: 5. The CDR3 here is CASKGTGTNYGYTF. The DNA for the CDR3 is TGTGCCAGCAAGGGGACAGGGACCAACTATGGCTACACCTTC. The variable domain in full, with the rest retrieved from reference TRBV2 and TRBJ1-2, is EPEVTQTPSHQVTQMGQEVILRCVPISNHLYFYWYRQILGQKVEFLVSFYNNEISEKSEIFDDQFSVERPDGSNFTLKIRSTKLEDSAMYFCASKGTGTNYGYTFGSGTRLTVV.

This clonotype was counted only a few times. The gene calls are TRBV19 and TRBJ1-5; no clear D. The V and J ends lost 6 bases and 0 bases respectively, with 9 bases between them. Germline CDR1 LNHDA, CDR2 SQIVND (reference sequence). This CDR3 contains 14 residues. CDR3 region: CASSLDYSNQPQHF. As DNA, the CDR3 is TGTGCCAGTAGCTTGGATTATAGCAATCAGCCCCAGCATTTT.

The chain has TRBV12-5 and TRBJ2-2, with 8 bases that match TRBD1. J gave up 0 bases and V 4 bases, and 4 bases lay outside the gene matches. The CDR3 runs 16 residues. CDR1 and CDR2 from the germline V gene are LGHNT and FRNRAP. The CDR3 loop is CASGSQQGANTGELFF. The CDR3 bases are TGTGCTAGTGGTTCTCAACAGGGGGCGAACACCGGGGAGCTGTTTTTT.

The V and J genes are TRBV27 and TRBJ2-1; TRBD2 matches at 7 bases. CDR1 MNHEY and CDR2 SMNVEV come from the germline V gene (reference sequence). There are 12 residues in the CDR3. With V trimmed by 4 bases and J by 14 bases, 8 bases remained unmatched. The CDR3 protein is CASSYKRGREFF. CDR3 DNA sequence: TGTGCCAGCAGTTACAAGCGGGGCCGGGAGTTCTTC.

Comment on this clonotype: The junction and the germline gene differ at one end; a read error may be behind it. The CDR3 DNA reads TGTGCTAGCAGTCGGCGGGCGGGAGAGAGAAATGAGCAGTTCTTC. Translation: CASSRRAGERNEQFF. V usage is TRBV7-7 and J usage is TRBJ2-1, with 7 bases identical to TRBD2. Germline lookup yields CDR1 SSHAT and CDR2 FNYEAQ (reference sequence). The CDR3 is made up of 15 amino acids.

This clonotype was counted between two and nine times. The genes are TRBV7-2 and TRBJ1-2, with no clear D. Germline V CDR1 and CDR2: SGHTA, FQGNSA. CDR3 size: 13 residues. V lost 1 base and J lost 3, with 6 bases in between. The CDR3 protein is CASSLDGDYGYTF. DNA of the CDR3: TGTGCCAGCAGCTTAGACGGTGACTATGGCTACACCTTC.

This clonotype turned up a few times. This chain joins TRBV7-9 and TRBJ2-1; 12 bases line up with TRBD2. The CDR3 has 15 amino acids. V lost 3 bases to trimming and J lost 9 bases; unmatched junction nucleotides: 6. The germline V gene has CDR1 SEHNR and CDR2 FQNEAQ (reference sequence). The CDR3 protein is CASSFQTSGGFEQFF. CDR3 DNA: TGTGCCAGCAGCTTCCAGACTAGCGGGGGTTTTGAGCAGTTCTTC.

In this sample, this clonotype turned up many times. This chain joins TRBV19 and TRBJ2-2; 7 nucleotides match TRBD1. The CDR3 sequence is 14 residues long. V dropped 6 bases and J dropped 13; count of bases not matched to a gene: 14. Germline assignment: CDR1 LNHDA and CDR2 SQIVND (reference sequence). The CDR3 here is CASSWTGSTRGLFF. The DNA of the CDR3 is TGTGCCAGTAGCTGGACAGGAAGTACGAGGGGGCTGTTTTTT.